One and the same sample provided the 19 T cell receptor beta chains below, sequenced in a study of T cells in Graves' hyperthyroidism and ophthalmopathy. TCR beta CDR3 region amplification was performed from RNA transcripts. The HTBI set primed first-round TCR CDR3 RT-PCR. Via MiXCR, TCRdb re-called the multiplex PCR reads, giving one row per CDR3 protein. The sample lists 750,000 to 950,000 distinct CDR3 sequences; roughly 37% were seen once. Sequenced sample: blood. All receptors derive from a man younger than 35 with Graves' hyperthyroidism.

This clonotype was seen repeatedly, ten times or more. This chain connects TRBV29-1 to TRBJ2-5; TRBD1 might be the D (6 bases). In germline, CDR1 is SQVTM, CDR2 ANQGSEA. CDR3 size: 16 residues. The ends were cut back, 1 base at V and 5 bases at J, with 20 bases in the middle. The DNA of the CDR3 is TGCAGCGTTGAAGGGGTGGTCGGGACATTGAGGGAGACCCAGTACTTC. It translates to CSVEGVVGTLRETQYF.

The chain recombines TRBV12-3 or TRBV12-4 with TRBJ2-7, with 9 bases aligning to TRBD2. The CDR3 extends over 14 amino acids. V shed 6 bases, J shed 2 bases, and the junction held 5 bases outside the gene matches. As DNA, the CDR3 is TGTGCCAGCAGGCTAGCGGGGAACGCCTACGAGCAGTACTTC. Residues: CASRLAGNAYEQYF.

As DNA, the CDR3 is TGTGCCAGCAGTTATGACGGTCTTGAAGCTTTCTTT. Encoded protein: CASSYDGLEAFF. V and J are TRBV6-5 and TRBJ1-1; D is uncertain. The germline gives CDR1 MNHEY, CDR2 SVGAGI. Trimming took 3 bases from V and 7 from J, leaving 9 bases between them. CDR3 size: 12 residues.

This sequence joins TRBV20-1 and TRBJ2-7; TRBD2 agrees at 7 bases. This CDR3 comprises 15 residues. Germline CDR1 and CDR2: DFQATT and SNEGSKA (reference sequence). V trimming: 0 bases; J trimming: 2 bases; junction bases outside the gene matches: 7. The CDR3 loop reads CSARDASGIAYEQYF. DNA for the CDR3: TGCAGTGCTAGAGATGCTAGCGGCATCGCCTACGAGCAGTACTTC.

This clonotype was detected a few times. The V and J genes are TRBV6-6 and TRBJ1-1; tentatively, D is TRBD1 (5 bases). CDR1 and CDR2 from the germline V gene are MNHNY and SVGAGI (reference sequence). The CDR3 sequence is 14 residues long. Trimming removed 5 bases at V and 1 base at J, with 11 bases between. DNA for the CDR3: TGTGCCAGCAGTGCATTACAGGCGAACACTGAAGCTTTCTTT. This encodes CASSALQANTEAFF.

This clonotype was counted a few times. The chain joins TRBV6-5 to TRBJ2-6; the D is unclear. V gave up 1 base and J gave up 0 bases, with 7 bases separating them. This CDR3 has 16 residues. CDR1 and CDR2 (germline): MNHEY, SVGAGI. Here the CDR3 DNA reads TGTGCCAGCAGTTACTTCCGGCCCTCTGGGGCCAACGTCCTGACTTTC. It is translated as CASSYFRPSGANVLTF.

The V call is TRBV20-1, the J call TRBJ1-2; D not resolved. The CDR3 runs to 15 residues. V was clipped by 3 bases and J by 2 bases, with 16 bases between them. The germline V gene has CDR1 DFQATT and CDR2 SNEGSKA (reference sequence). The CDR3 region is CSARARTLANYGYTF. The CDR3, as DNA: TGCAGTGCTAGGGCGCGAACCCTCGCCAACTATGGCTACACCTTC.

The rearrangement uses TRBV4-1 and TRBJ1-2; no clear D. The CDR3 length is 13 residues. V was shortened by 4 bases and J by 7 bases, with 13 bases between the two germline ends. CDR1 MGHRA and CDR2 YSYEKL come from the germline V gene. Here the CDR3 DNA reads TGCGCCAGCAGCCCGGTGGGAGAGTCTGGCTACACCTTC. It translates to CASSPVGESGYTF.

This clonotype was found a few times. The CDR3 reads CASSLSQVQEKLFF. The CDR3 DNA follows: TGTGCCAGCAGTTTAAGCCAGGTACAGGAAAAACTGTTTTTT. The chain combines TRBV12-3 or TRBV12-4 with TRBJ1-4; D ambiguous. CDR3 length: 14 amino acids. V was clipped by 2 bases and J by 8 bases, with 12 bases between them.

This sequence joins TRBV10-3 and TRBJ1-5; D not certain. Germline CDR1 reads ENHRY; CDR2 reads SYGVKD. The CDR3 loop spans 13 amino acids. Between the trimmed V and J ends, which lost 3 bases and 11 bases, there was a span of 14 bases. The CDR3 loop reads CAISDPNGETQHF. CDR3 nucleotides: TGTGCCATCAGTGATCCAAATGGAGAGACCCAGCATTTT.

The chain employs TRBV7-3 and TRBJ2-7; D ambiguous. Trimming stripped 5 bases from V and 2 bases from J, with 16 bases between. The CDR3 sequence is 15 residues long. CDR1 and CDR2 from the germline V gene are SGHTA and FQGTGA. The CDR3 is CASSPGHPGPYEQYF. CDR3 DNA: TGTGCCAGCAGCCCCGGGCACCCCGGCCCCTACGAGCAGTACTTC.

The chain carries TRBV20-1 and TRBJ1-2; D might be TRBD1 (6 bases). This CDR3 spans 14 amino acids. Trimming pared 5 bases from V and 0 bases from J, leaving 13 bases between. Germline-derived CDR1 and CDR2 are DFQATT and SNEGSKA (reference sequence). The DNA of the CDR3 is TGCAGTGCTCCCAACAGGGACTCTAACTATGGCTACACCTTC. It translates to CSAPNRDSNYGYTF.

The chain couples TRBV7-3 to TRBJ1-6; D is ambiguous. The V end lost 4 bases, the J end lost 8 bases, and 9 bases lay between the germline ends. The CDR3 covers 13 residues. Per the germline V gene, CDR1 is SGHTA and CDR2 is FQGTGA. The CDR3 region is CASSSVADSPLHF. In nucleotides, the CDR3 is TGTGCCAGCAGCTCGGTAGCTGATTCACCCCTCCACTTT. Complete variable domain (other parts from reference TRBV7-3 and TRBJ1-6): GAGVSQTPSNKVTEKGKYVELRCDPISGHTALYWYRQSLGQGPEFLIYFQGTGAADDSGLPNDRFFAVRPEGSVSTLKIQRTERGDSAVYLCASSSVADSPLHFGNGTRLTVT.

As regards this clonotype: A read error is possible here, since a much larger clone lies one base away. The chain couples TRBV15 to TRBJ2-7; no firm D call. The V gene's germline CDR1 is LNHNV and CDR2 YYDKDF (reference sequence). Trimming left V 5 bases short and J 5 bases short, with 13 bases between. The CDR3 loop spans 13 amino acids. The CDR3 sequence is CATSSGRPHEQYF. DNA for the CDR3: TGTGCCACCAGCTCTGGCAGGCCCCACGAGCAGTACTTC. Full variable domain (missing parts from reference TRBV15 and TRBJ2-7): DAMVIQNPRYQVTQFGKPVTLSCSQTLNHNVMYWYQQKSSQAPKLLFHYYDKDFNNEADTPDNFQSRRPNTSFCFLDIRSPGLGDTAMYLCATSSGRPHEQYFGPGTRLTVT.

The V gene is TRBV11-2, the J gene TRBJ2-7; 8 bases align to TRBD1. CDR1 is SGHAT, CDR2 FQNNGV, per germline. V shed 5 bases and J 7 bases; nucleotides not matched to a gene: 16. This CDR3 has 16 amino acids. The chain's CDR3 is CASSTFTRTGSGEQYF. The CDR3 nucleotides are TGTGCCAGCAGCACTTTTACCCGGACAGGGTCCGGGGAGCAGTACTTC. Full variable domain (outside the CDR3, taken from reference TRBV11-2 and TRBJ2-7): EAGVAQSPRYKIIEKRQSVAFWCNPISGHATLYWYQQILGQGPKLLIQFQNNGVVDDSQLPKDRFSAERLKGVDSTLKIQPAKLEDSAVYLCASSTFTRTGSGEQYFGPGTRLTVT.

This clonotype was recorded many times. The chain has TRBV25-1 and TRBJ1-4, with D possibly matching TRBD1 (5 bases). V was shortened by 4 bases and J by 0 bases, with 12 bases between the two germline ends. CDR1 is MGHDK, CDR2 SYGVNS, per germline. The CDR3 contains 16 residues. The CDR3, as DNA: TGTGCCAGCAGTGGTGGGGTGGGGGCAACTAATGAAAAACTGTTTTTT. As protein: CASSGGVGATNEKLFF.

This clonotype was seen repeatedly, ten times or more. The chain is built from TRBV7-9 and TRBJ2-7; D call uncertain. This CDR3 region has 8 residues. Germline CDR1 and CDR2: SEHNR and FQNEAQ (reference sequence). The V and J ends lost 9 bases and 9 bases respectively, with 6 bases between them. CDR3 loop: CASSGQYF. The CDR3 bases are TGTGCCAGTTCGGGGCAGTACTTC.

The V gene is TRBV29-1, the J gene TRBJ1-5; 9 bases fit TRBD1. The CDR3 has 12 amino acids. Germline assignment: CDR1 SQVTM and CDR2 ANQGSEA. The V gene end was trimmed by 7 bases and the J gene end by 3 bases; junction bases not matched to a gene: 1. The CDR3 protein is CSGQGVNQPQHF. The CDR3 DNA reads TGCAGCGGACAGGGGGTCAATCAGCCCCAGCATTTT.

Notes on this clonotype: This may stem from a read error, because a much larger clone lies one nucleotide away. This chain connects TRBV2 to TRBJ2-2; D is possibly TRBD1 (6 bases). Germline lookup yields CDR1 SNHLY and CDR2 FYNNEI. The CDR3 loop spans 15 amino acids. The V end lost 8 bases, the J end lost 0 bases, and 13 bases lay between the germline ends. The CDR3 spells CASAQTGSNTGELFF. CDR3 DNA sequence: TGTGCCAGCGCCCAGACAGGTTCGAACACCGGGGAGCTGTTTTTT. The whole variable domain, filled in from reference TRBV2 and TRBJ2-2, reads EPEVTQTPSHQVTQMGQEVILRCVPISNHLYFYWYRQILGQKVEFLVSFYNNEISEKSEIFDDQFSVERPDGSNFTLKIRSTKLEDSAMYFCASAQTGSNTGELFFGEGSRLTVL.